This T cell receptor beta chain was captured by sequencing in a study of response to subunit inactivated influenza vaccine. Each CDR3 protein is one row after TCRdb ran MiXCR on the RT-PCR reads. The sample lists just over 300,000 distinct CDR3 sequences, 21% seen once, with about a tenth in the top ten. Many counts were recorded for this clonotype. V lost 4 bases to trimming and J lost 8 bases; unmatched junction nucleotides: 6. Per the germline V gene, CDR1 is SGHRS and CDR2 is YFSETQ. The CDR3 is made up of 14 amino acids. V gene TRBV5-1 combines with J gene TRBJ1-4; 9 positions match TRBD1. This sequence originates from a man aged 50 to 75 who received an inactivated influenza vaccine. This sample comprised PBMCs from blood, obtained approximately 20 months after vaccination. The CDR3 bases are TGCGCCAGCAGCGTGGGACAGGGCCCGGAAAAACTGTTTTTT. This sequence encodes CASSVGQGPEKLFF.